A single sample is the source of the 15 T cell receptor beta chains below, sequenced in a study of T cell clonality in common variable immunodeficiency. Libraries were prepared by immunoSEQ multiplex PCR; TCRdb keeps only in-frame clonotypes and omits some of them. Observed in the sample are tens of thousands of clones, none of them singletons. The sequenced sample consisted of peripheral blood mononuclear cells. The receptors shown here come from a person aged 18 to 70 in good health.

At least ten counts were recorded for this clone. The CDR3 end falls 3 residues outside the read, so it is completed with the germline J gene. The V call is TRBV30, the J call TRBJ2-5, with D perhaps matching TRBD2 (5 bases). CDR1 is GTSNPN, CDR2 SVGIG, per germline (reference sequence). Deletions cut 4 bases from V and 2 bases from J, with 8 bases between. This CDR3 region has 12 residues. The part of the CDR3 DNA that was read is TGTGCCTGGATTACTAGACAAGAGACC. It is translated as CAWITRQET. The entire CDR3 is CAWITRQETQYF.

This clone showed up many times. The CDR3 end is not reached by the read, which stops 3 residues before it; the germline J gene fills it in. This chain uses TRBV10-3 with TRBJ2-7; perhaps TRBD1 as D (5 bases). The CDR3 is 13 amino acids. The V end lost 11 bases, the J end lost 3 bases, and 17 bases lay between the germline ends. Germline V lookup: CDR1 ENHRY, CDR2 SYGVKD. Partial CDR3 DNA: TGTGCCGCGTCCAAGGACACCCTCTACGAG. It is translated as CAASKDTLYE. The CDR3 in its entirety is CAASKDTLYEQYF.

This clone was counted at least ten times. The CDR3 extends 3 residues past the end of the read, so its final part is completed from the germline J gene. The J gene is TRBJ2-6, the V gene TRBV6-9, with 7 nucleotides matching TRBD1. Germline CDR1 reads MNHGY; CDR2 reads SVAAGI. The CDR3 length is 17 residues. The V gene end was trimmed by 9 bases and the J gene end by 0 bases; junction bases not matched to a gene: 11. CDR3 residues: CARRNQGVLSGANVLTF. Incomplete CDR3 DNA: TGTGCCAGGAGGAATCAGGGGGTCCTCTCTGGGGCCAACGTC.

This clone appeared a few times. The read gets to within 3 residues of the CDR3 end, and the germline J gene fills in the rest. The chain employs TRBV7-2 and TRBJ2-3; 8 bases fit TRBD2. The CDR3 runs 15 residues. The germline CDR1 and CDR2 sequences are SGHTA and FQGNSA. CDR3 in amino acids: CAIRPAGVGTDTQYF. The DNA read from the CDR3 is TGTGCAATTCGGCCAGCGGGAGTGGGCACAGATACG.

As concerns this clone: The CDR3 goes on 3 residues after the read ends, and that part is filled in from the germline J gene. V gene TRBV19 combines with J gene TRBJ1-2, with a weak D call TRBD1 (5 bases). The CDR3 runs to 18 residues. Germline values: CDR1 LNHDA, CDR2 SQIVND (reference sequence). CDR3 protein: CADPLGPSGGASTDTYTF. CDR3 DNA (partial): TGTGCCGACCCATTAGGGCCTAGCGGGGGAGCTAGCACAGATACC.

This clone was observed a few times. CDR3 residues: CASRVAKNIQYF. The part of the CDR3 DNA that was read is TGTGCCAGCAGGGTAGCCAAAAACATT. V is TRBV30 and J is TRBJ2-4; tentative D call: TRBD1 (5 bases). The observed sequence ends 3 residues before the CDR3 terminus, with the missing tail filled in from the germline J gene. Germline-derived CDR1 and CDR2 are GTSNPN and SVGIG (reference sequence). The CDR3 covers 12 residues. V dropped 8 bases and J dropped 0 bases, with 8 bases sitting between them.

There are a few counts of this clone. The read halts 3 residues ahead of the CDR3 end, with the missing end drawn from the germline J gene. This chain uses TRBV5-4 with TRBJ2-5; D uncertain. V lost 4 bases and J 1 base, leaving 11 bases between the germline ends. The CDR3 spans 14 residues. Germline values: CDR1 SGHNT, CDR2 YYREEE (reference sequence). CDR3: CASSPAVFQETQYF. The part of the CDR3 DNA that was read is TGTGCCAGCAGCCCGGCGGTCTTCCAAGAGACC.

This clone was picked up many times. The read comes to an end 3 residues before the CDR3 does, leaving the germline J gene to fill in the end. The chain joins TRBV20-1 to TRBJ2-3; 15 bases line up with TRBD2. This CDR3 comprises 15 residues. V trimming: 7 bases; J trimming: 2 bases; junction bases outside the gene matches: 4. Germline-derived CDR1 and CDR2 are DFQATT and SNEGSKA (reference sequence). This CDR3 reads CSERTSGRVTDTQYF. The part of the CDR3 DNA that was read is TGCAGTGAGCGGACTAGCGGGAGGGTCACAGATACG.

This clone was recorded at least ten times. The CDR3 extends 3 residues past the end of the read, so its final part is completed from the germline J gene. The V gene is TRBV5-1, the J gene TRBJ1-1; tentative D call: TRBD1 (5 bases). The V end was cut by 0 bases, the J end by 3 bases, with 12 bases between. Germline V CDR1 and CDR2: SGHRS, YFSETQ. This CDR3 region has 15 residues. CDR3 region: CASSLATGWDTEAFF. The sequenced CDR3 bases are TGCGCCAGCAGCTTGGCCACAGGATGGGACACTGAA.

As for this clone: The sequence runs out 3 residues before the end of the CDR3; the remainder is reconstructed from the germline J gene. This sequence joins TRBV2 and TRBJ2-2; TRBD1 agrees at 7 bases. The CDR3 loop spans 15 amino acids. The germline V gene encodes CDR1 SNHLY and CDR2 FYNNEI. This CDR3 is CASSLQGSGNEKLFF. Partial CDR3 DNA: TGTGCCAGCAGCCTACAGGGGTCGGGGAATGAAAAG. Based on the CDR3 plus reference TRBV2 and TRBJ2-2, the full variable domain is EPEVTQTPSHQVTQMGQEVILRCVPISNHLYFYWYRQILGQKVEFLVSFYNNEISEKSEIFDDQFSVERPDGSNFTLKIRSTKLEDSAMYFCASSLQGSGNEKLFFGEGSRLTVL.

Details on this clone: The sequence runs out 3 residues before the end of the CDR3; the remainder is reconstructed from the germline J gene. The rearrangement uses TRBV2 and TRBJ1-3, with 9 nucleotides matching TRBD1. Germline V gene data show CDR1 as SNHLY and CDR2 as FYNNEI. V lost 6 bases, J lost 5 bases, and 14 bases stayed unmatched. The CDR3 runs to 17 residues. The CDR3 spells CASSQTLGQGGRNTIYF. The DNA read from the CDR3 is TGTGCCAGCAGCCAAACCCTGGGACAGGGCGGTAGAAACACC.

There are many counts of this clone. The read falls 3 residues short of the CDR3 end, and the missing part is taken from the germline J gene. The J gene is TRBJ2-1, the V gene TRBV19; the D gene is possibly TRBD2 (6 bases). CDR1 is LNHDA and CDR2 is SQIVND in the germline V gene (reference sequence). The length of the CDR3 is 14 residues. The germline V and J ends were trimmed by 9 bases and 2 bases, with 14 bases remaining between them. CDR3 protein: CASEGGGTYNEQFF. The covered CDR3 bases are TGTGCCAGCGAGGGTGGGGGGACCTACAATGAG.

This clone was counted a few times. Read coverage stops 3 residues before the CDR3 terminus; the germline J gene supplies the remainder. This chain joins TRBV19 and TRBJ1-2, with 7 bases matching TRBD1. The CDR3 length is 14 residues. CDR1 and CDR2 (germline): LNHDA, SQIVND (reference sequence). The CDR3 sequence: CASSTGTVSYDYTF. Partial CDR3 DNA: TGTGCCAGTAGTACCGGGACAGTTTCCTACGAC.

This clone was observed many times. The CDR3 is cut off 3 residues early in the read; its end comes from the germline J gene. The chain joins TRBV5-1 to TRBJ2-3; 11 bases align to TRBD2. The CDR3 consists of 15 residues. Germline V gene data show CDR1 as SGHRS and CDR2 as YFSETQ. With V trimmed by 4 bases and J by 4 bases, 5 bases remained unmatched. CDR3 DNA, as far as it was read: TGCGCCAGCAGCGACCTAGCGGGAGGCTCAGATACG. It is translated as CASSDLAGGSDT. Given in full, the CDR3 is CASSDLAGGSDTQYF.

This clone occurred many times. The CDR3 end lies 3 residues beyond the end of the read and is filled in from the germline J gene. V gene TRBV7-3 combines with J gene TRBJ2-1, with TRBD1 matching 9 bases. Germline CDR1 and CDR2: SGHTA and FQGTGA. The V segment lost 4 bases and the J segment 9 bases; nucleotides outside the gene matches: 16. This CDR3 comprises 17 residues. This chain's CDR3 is CASSSPQGAVKVSEQFF. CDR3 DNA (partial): TGTGCCAGCAGCTCGCCACAGGGGGCGGTTAAAGTAAGTGAG.